Sequencing of this TCR beta chain was carried out in a study of cytomegalovirus exposure and HLA in healthy donors. Notes on the study in general: A few V segments could not be told apart, such as TRBV6-2 and TRBV6-3, and were left out.

Germline V gene lookup returns CDR1 SGHRS and CDR2 YFSETQ. The V end was cut by 4 bases, the J end by 5 bases, with 12 bases between. The CDR3 extends over 13 amino acids. For this clone: Its antigen is still unknown.

60 Vbeta and 13 Jbeta primers were used in PCR. The data were produced by immunoSEQ multiplex PCR, yet TCRdb's version contains in-frame clones alone and is incomplete. The table gives some 70,000 clones; the top ten clones make up about 0.83% of it. The receptor comes from a boy aged 5-17 years in good health and CMV-seronegative. V gene TRBV5-1 combines with J gene TRBJ1-1, with a weak D call TRBD1 (5 bases). Sequencing was done on a sample of PBMCs. The chain's CDR3 is CASSDQGGTEAFF. The CDR3, as DNA: TGCGCCAGCAGCGATCAGGGTGGTACTGAAGCTTTCTTT.